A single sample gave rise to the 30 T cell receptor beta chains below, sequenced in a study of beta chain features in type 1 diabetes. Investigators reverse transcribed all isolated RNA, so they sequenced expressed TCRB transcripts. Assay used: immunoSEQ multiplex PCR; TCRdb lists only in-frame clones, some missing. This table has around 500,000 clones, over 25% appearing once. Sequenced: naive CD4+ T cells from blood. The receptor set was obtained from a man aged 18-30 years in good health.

The CDR3 loop reads CASSLRGVNTEAFF. The CDR3 DNA reads TGTGCCAGCAGCCTCCGGGGGGTGAACACTGAAGCTTTCTTT. This chain joins TRBV7-2 and TRBJ1-1, with D maybe TRBD1 (5 bases). Trimming left V 5 bases short and J 0 bases short, with 10 bases between. The germline V gene encodes CDR1 SGHTA and CDR2 FQGNSA. The CDR3 is 14 amino acids.

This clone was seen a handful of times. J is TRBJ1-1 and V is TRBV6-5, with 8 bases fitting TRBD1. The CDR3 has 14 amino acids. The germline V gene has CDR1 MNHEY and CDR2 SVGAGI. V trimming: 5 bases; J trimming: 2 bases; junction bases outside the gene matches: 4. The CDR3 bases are TGTGCCAGCAGTCGACAGGGGAGTAACACTGAAGCTTTCTTT. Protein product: CASSRQGSNTEAFF.

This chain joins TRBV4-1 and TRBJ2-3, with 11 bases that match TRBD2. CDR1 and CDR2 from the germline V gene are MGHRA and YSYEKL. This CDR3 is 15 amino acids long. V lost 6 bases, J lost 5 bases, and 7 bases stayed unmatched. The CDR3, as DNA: TGCGCCAGCAGAGTACTAGCGGGAGCGGGAGATACGCAGTATTTT. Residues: CASRVLAGAGDTQYF.

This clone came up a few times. CDR3 bases: TGTGCCAGCAGTTTACGGGGGCGCGACGGCTACACCTTC. Amino acid sequence: CASSLRGRDGYTF. The gene calls are TRBV28 and TRBJ1-2; a possible D gene is TRBD1 (6 bases). CDR1 and CDR2 from the germline V gene are MDHEN and SYDVKM. The CDR3 loop spans 13 amino acids. Trimming pared 2 bases from V and 8 bases from J, leaving 12 bases between.

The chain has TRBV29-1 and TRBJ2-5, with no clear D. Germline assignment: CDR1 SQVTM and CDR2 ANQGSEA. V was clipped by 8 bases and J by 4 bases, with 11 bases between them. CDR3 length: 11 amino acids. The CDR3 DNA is TGCAGCCAGCAGACGGGAGAGACCCAGTACTTC. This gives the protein CSQQTGETQYF.

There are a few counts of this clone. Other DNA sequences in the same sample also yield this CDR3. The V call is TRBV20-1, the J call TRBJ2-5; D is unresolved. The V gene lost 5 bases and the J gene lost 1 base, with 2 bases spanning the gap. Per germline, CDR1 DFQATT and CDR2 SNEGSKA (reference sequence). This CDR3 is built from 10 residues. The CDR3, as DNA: TGCAGTGCTGTCCAAGAGACCCAGTACTTC. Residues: CSAVQETQYF.

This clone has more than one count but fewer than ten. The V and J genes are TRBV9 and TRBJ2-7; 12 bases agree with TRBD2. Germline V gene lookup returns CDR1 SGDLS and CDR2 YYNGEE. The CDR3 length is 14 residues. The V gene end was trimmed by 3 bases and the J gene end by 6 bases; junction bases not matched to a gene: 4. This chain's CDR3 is CASSATSGRGEQYF. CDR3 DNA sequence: TGTGCCAGCAGCGCGACTAGCGGGAGAGGCGAGCAGTACTTC.

CDR3 bases: TGTGCCAGCAGCGCCCAGATCGAGCAGTACTTC. Translated: CASSAQIEQYF. V usage is TRBV11-2 and J usage is TRBJ2-7; D is ambiguous. The CDR3 extends over 11 amino acids. V was cut by 5 bases and J by 6 bases, with 8 bases left in between. Germline lookup yields CDR1 SGHAT and CDR2 FQNNGV.

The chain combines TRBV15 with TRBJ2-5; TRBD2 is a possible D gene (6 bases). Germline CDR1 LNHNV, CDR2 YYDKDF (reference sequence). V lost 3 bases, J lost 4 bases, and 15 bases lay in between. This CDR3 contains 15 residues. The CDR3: CATSSRTPAGETQYF. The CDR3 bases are TGTGCCACCAGCAGTCGAACCCCAGCGGGAGAGACCCAGTACTTC.

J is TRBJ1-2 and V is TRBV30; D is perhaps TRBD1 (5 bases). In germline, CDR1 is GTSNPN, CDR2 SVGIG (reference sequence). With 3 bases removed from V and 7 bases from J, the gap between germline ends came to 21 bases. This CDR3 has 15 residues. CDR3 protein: CAWSPLLRGRAGYTF. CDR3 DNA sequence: TGTGCCTGGAGCCCCCTCCTAAGGGGCAGGGCTGGCTACACCTTC.

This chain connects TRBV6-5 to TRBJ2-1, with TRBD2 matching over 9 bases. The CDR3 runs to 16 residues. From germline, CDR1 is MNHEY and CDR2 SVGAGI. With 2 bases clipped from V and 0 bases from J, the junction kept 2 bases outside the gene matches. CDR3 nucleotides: TGTGCCAGCAGTTACGCTAGCGGGATCTCCTACAATGAGCAGTTCTTC. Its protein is CASSYASGISYNEQFF.

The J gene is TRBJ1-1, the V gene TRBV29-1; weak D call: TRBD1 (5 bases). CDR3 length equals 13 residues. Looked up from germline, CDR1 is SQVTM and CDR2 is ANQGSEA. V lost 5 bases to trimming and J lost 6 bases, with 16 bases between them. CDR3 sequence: CSVLGEGGAEAFF. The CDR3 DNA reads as TGCAGCGTTTTAGGGGAGGGAGGCGCTGAAGCTTTCTTT.

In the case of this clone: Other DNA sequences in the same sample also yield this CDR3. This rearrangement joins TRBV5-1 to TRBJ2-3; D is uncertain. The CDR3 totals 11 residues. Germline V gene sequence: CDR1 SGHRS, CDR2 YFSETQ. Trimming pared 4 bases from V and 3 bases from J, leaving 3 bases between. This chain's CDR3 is CASSLTDTQYF. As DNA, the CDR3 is TGCGCCAGCAGCCTAACAGATACGCAGTATTTT. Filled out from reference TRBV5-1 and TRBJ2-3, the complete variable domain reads KAGVTQTPRYLIKTRGQQVTLSCSPISGHRSVSWYQQTPGQGLQFLFEYFSETQRNKGNFPGRFSGRQFSNSRSEMNVSTLELGDSALYLCASSLTDTQYFGPGTRLTVL.

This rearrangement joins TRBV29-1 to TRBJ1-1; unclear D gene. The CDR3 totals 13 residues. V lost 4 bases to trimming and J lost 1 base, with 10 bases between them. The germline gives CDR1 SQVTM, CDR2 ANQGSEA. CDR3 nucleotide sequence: TGCAGCGTTGTTTTCAATGGGAACACTGAAGCTTTCTTT. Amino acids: CSVVFNGNTEAFF.

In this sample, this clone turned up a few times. CDR3 in amino acids: CATSRDLLKRSSGYFEETQYF. In nucleotides, the CDR3 is TGTGCCACCAGCAGAGATCTCTTAAAAAGGTCTAGCGGGTACTTTGAAGAGACCCAGTACTTC. V and J are TRBV15 and TRBJ2-5; TRBD2 matches 8 bases. This CDR3 comprises 21 residues. The germline V gene encodes CDR1 LNHNV and CDR2 YYDKDF (reference sequence). The ends lost 0 bases at V and 3 bases at J; junction bases unmatched: 21.

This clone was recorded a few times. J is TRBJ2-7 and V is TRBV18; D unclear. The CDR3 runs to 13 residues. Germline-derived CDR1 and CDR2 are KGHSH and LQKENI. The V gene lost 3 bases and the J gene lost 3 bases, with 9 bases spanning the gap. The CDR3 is CASSPGPIYEQYF. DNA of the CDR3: TGTGCCAGCTCACCTGGACCGATCTACGAGCAGTACTTC.

CDR3 DNA sequence: TGTGCCAGCAGCTTAGGCGTTCTAGCGGGCACAGATACGCAGTATTTT. Residues: CASSLGVLAGTDTQYF. The V gene is TRBV7-2, the J gene TRBJ2-3; 7 positions agree with TRBD2. Germline CDR1 and CDR2: SGHTA and FQGNSA. Trimming cost V 1 base and J 1 base; bases outside gene matches: 5. The CDR3 is made up of 16 amino acids.

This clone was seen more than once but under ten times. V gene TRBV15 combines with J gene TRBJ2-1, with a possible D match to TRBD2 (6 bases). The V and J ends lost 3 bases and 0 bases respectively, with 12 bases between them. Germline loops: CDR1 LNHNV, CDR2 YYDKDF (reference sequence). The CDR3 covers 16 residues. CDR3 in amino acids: CATSSLAGSSYNEQFF. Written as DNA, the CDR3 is TGTGCCACCAGCAGCCTGGCGGGGAGCTCCTACAATGAGCAGTTCTTC.

The CDR3: CASSQTGNYEQYF. As DNA, the CDR3 is TGTGCCAGCAGCCAGACAGGTAACTACGAGCAGTACTTC. This chain joins TRBV7-9 and TRBJ2-7; a possible D gene is TRBD1 (6 bases). V dropped 5 bases and J dropped 3 bases, with 11 bases sitting between them. This CDR3 spans 13 amino acids. Germline CDR1 is SEHNR and CDR2 is FQNEAQ (reference sequence).

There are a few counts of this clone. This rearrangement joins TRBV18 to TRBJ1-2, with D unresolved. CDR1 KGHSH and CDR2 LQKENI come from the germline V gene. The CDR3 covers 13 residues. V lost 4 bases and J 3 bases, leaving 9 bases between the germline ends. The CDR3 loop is CASSQGVDYGYTF. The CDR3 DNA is TGTGCCAGCTCACAGGGCGTTGACTATGGCTACACCTTC.

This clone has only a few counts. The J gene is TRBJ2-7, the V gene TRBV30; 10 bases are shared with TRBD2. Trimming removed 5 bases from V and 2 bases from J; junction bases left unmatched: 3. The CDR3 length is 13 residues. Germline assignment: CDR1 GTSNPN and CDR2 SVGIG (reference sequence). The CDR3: CAWASGGTYEQYF. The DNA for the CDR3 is TGTGCCTGGGCTAGCGGGGGAACCTACGAGCAGTACTTC.

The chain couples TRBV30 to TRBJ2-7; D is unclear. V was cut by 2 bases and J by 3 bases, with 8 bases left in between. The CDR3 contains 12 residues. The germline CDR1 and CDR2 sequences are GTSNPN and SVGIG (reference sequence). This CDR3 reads CAWSLNYYEQYF. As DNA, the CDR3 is TGTGCCTGGAGTCTGAATTACTACGAGCAGTACTTC.

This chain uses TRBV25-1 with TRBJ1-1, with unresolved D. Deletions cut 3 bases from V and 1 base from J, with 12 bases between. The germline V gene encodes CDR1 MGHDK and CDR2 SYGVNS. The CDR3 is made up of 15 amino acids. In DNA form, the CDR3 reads TGTGCCAGCAGTGACCCGGCCGTGGGGAACACTGAAGCTTTCTTT. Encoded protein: CASSDPAVGNTEAFF.

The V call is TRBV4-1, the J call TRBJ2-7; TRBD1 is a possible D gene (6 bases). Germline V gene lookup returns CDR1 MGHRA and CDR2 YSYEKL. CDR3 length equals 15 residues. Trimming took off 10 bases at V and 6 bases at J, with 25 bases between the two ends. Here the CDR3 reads CATSTLTGIGGEQYF. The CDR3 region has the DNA TGCGCCACCAGTACTCTAACAGGGATTGGTGGCGAGCAGTACTTC.

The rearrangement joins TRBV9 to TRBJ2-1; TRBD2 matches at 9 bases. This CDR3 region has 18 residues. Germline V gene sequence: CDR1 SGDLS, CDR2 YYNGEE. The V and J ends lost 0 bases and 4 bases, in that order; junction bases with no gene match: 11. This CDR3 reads CASSVGSSSGALYNEQFF. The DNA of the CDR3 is TGTGCCAGCAGCGTAGGATCGTCTAGCGGGGCCCTTTACAATGAGCAGTTCTTC.

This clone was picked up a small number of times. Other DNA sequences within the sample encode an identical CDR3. The CDR3 region has the DNA TGTGCCAGCAGCTTAGGAACTAGCACAGATACGCAGTATTTT. Amino acids: CASSLGTSTDTQYF. This sequence joins TRBV7-2 and TRBJ2-3; D ambiguous. The CDR3 runs 14 residues. V dropped 1 base and J dropped 0 bases, with 5 bases sitting between them. CDR1 SGHTA and CDR2 FQGNSA come from the germline V gene.

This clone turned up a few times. The CDR3 DNA sequence: TGTGCCGCACAATCAGGGGCGGTGAGGGAAAAACTGTTTTTT. It codes for CAAQSGAVREKLFF. The chain couples TRBV30 to TRBJ1-4, with a tentative D call TRBD1 (6 bases). Germline CDR1 reads GTSNPN; CDR2 reads SVGIG (reference sequence). The CDR3 totals 14 residues. With 8 bases removed from V and 8 bases from J, the gap between germline ends came to 21 bases.

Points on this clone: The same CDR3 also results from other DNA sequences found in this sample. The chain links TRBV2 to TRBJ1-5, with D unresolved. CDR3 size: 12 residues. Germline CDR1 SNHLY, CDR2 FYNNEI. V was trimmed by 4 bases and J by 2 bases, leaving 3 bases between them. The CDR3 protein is CASSGGNQPQHF. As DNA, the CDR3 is TGTGCCAGCAGTGGAGGCAATCAGCCCCAGCATTTT.

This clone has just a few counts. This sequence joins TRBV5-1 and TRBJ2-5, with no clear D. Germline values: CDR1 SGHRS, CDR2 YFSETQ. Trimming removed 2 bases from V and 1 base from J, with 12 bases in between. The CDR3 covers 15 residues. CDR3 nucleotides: TGCGCCAGCAGCTTAGGCGGTGGGCGCCAAGAGACCCAGTACTTC. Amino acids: CASSLGGGRQETQYF.

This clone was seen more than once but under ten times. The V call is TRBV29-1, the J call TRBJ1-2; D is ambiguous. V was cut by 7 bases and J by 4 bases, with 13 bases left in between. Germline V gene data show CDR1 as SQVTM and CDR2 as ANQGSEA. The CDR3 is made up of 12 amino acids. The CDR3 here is CSDRADVYGYTF. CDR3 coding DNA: TGCAGCGATCGGGCAGACGTCTATGGCTACACCTTC.